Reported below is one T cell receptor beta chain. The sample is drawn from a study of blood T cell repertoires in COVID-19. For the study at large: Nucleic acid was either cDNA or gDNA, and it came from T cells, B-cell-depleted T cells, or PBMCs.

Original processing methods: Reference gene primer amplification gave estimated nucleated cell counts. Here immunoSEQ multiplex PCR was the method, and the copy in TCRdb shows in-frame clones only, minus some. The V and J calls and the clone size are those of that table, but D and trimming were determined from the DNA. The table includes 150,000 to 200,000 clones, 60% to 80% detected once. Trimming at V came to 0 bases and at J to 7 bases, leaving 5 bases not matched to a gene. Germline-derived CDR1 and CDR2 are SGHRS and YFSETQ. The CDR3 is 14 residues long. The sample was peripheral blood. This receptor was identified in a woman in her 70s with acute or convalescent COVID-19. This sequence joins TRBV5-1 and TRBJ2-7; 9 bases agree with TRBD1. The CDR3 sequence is CASSLGQGVGEQYF. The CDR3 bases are TGCGCCAGCAGCTTGGGACAGGGGGTAGGAGAGCAGTACTTC.